This TCR beta chain was recovered during a study of regulatory T cells in long-lasting Graves disease. Overall study context: In persistent Graves' disease, antithyroid drugs had been taken for over 5 years and TSH receptor antibodies stayed positive.

A single count supports this clonotype. Antigen unknown. TCR beta libraries were built with iRepertoire HTBI primers and Arm-PCR of CDR3 regions. TCRdb itself ran the multiplex PCR reads through MiXCR, one entry per CDR3 protein. Of hundreds of thousands of distinct CDR3 sequences listed, 20% to 25% are singletons. The CDR3 is made up of 12 amino acids. The V gene's germline CDR1 is MNHEY and CDR2 SVGAGI. V lost 0 bases to trimming and J lost 7 bases, with 4 bases between them. Overall study results and limits: Favored usage of TRBV28, TRBJ1-2 and TRBJ2-5 was recorded in persistent disease. Relative to newly diagnosed Graves' patients, persistent ones had lower TCR diversity.

Noted time point: persistent/refractory GD, antithyroid drugs over 5 years with positive TRAb. RNA extracted from PBMCs served as the sequencing template. Diagnosing Graves' disease relied on the American Thyroid Association guidelines. The sequence was obtained from a female donor with Graves disease. This rearrangement joins TRBV6-5 to TRBJ2-1; the D is unclear. Sequencing was performed on peripheral blood mononuclear cells (PBMCs), taken when the disease was refractory, from a patient treated with antithyroid drugs. CDR3 sequence reads: CASSYSMNEQFF. The CDR3 coding sequence is TGTGCCAGCAGTTACTCTATGAATGAGCAGTTCTTC.